Following are 32 T cell receptor beta chains from one sample sequenced in a study of T cell responses to AZD1222 COVID-19 vaccine. Data came from immunoSEQ multiplex PCR; TCRdb stores just in-frame clones and leaves some out. The sample lists 130,000 to 150,000 clones, approximately 78% occurring once. The source material was peripheral blood, sampled on day 0 of MenACWY control vaccination. Receptors were obtained from an adult in good health.

This chain uses TRBV10-2 with TRBJ2-3; TRBD1 or TRBD2 may be the D gene (5 bases each). The V end was cut by 6 bases, the J end by 2 bases, with 12 bases between. CDR3 length: 14 amino acids. Germline-derived CDR1 and CDR2 are WSHSY and SAAADI. CDR3 sequence (DNA): TGCGCCAGCAGCCCCTCGGGGCCCACAGATACGCAGTATTTT. Protein product: CASSPSGPTDTQYF.

This chain uses TRBV19 with TRBJ1-5; D gene uncertain. Trimming took 2 bases from V and 6 from J, leaving 5 bases between them. Germline CDR1 and CDR2: LNHDA and SQIVND (reference sequence). The CDR3 is made up of 12 amino acids. In DNA, the CDR3 is TGTGCCAGTAGTATATTAAGTCAGCCCCAGCATTTT. Encoded protein: CASSILSQPQHF.

This clone was observed a single time. The chain carries TRBV5-6 and TRBJ1-5; TRBD1 is a possible D gene (6 bases). This CDR3 has 18 amino acids. CDR1 and CDR2 from the germline V gene are SGHDT and YYEEEE. V was cut by 3 bases and J by 0 bases, with 19 bases left in between. The CDR3 protein is CASSSRRRDTYSNQPQHF. CDR3 nucleotides: TGTGCCAGCAGCTCTCGCCGAAGGGACACTTATAGCAATCAGCCCCAGCATTTT.

This chain connects TRBV6-2 or TRBV6-3 to TRBJ2-6, with 9 bases that match TRBD1. With 5 bases clipped from V and 1 base from J, the junction kept 6 bases outside the gene matches. This CDR3 has 17 residues. The germline CDR1 and CDR2 sequences are MNHEY and SVGEGT. The CDR3 loop reads CASSGRTGVSGANVLTF. For the CDR3, the DNA is TGTGCCAGCAGTGGGAGGACAGGGGTGTCTGGGGCCAACGTCCTGACTTTC.

The CDR3 DNA sequence: TGTGCCAGCAGTTACAAGGACCGGGAGACCCAGTACTTC. Encoded protein: CASSYKDRETQYF. V and J are TRBV6-5 and TRBJ2-5; D is ambiguous. The CDR3 contains 13 residues. From germline, CDR1 is MNHEY and CDR2 SVGAGI. With 2 bases removed from V and 5 bases from J, the gap between germline ends came to 9 bases.

The rearrangement uses TRBV6-5 and TRBJ2-5, with D tentatively TRBD1 (5 bases). Trimming cost V 8 bases and J 4 bases, with 11 bases left between them. The CDR3 spans 12 residues. CDR1 is MNHEY and CDR2 is SVGAGI in the germline V gene. CDR3 amino acids: CASAGLGETQYF. In DNA, the CDR3 is TGTGCCAGCGCAGGGTTGGGAGAGACCCAGTACTTC.

This clone has just a few counts. The genes are TRBV7-9 and TRBJ1-2; D call uncertain. The CDR3 spans 12 residues. Trimming stripped 1 base from V and 9 bases from J, with 9 bases between. Germline V gives CDR1 SEHNR, CDR2 FQNEAQ (reference sequence). This CDR3 is CASSLVLFCYTF. The CDR3 nucleotides are TGTGCCAGCAGCTTAGTTCTTTTCTGCTACACCTTC.

This sequence joins TRBV3-1 (or the pseudogene TRBV3-2) and TRBJ1-6, with 7 bases lining up with TRBD1. The CDR3 extends over 16 amino acids. V was pared by 5 bases and J by 7 bases, with 11 bases of the junction left unmatched. The V gene's germline CDR1 is LGHDT and CDR2 YNNKEL (reference sequence). The CDR3 protein is CASSTSGQRTNSPLHF. The CDR3, as DNA: TGTGCCAGCAGCACTTCGGGACAGCGGACGAATTCACCCCTCCACTTT.

The chain combines TRBV7-2 with TRBJ2-2, with D perhaps TRBD1 or TRBD2 (6 bases each). The germline V and J ends were trimmed by 7 bases and 5 bases, with 14 bases remaining between them. This CDR3 spans 14 amino acids. Germline CDR1 is SGHTA and CDR2 is FQGNSA. DNA of the CDR3: TGTGCCAGCACCATCGGGGGCTGGACCGGGGAGCTGTTTTTT. Its translation: CASTIGGWTGELFF.

This chain connects TRBV7-9 to TRBJ1-2; D is ambiguous. Trimming pared 5 bases from V and 4 bases from J, leaving 11 bases between. CDR1 and CDR2 from the germline V gene are SEHNR and FQNEAQ (reference sequence). The CDR3 sequence is 13 residues long. Written as DNA, the CDR3 is TGTGCCAGCAGCCATAGGGAAACCTATGGCTACACCTTC. This codes for CASSHRETYGYTF. Based on the CDR3 plus reference TRBV7-9 and TRBJ1-2, the full variable domain is DTGVSQNPRHKITKRGQNVTFRCDPISEHNRLYWYRQTLGQGPEFLTYFQNEAQLEKSRLLSDRFSAERPKGSFSTLEIQRTEQGDSAMYLCASSHRETYGYTFGSGTRLTVV.

On this clone itself: Germline and junction disagree at one end, which may indicate a read error. The CDR3 sequence is CASSEGDEQYF. CDR3 nucleotides: TGTGCCAGCAGCGAAGGGGACGAGCAGTACTTC. The chain carries TRBV6-1 and TRBJ2-7; tentative D call: TRBD1 (5 bases). This CDR3 region has 11 residues. Per germline, CDR1 MNHNS and CDR2 SASEGT.

The V and J genes are TRBV29-1 and TRBJ2-3; D uncertain. V lost 6 bases, J lost 6 bases, and 16 bases lay in between. The CDR3 has 13 amino acids. CDR1 is SQVTM and CDR2 is ANQGSEA in the germline V gene. The chain's CDR3 is CSVGISQGDTQYF. The CDR3 bases are TGCAGCGTGGGGATCTCCCAAGGGGATACGCAGTATTTT.

This clone appeared a single time. The rearrangement joins TRBV9 to TRBJ1-6, with 8 bases identical to TRBD1. After removal of 0 bases from V and 6 bases from J, the junction contained 5 bases not matched to a gene. Germline CDR1 is SGDLS and CDR2 is YYNGEE. The CDR3 is made up of 16 amino acids. The CDR3 bases are TGTGCCAGCAGCGTAGGTCATGGGACAGGTAATTCACCCCTCCACTTT. It specifies CASSVGHGTGNSPLHF.

In nucleotides, the CDR3 is TGTGCCACCAAGGCAGGCTCTGGAAACACCATATATTTT. Translation gives CATKAGSGNTIYF. The V and J genes are TRBV10-3 and TRBJ1-3, with no clear D. The CDR3 is made up of 13 amino acids. V lost 10 bases to trimming and J lost 0 bases, with 10 bases between them. Germline lookup yields CDR1 ENHRY and CDR2 SYGVKD.

V gene TRBV2 combines with J gene TRBJ2-7; possibly TRBD1 for D (5 bases). CDR3 length: 13 residues. Trimming stripped 8 bases from V and 2 bases from J, with 13 bases between. Germline V CDR1 and CDR2: SNHLY, FYNNEI. As DNA, the CDR3 is TGTGCCAGCGGTCAGGGCCTGACCTACGAGCAGTACTTC. Translated: CASGQGLTYEQYF.

This clone was seen a few times. The chain links TRBV4-1 to TRBJ1-4; 8 bases are a match to TRBD1. The CDR3 has 15 residues. Unmatched junction bases numbered 8, after V lost 4 bases and J lost 7 bases. Germline loops: CDR1 MGHRA, CDR2 YSYEKL. The CDR3 region has the DNA TGCGCCAGCAGCCTCTTCGGACAGGGCGGTGAAAAACTGTTTTTT. It specifies CASSLFGQGGEKLFF.

This sequence joins TRBV3-1 (or the pseudogene TRBV3-2) and TRBJ1-2, with D possibly being TRBD1 (5 bases). Between the trimmed V and J ends, which lost 7 bases and 8 bases, there was a span of 20 bases. CDR1 is LGHDT, CDR2 YNNKEL, per germline (reference sequence). The CDR3 is 14 residues long. CDR3 DNA: TGTGCCAGCACCCGAACCACAGGCCTCGGGGGCTACACCTTC. Translated, it gives CASTRTTGLGGYTF.

This chain connects TRBV5-1 to TRBJ1-1, with 10 positions matching TRBD1. Losses at the gene ends were 4 bases for V and 4 bases for J; bases not matched to a gene: 7. The CDR3 consists of 15 residues. The germline V gene has CDR1 SGHRS and CDR2 YFSETQ. CDR3 protein: CASSGGQGRSTEAFF. The CDR3, as DNA: TGCGCCAGCAGCGGGGGACAGGGGAGGAGCACTGAAGCTTTCTTT.

The V and J genes are TRBV29-1 and TRBJ1-1; TRBD1 is a possible D gene (5 bases). Germline V gene lookup returns CDR1 SQVTM and CDR2 ANQGSEA. V dropped 4 bases and J dropped 0 bases, with 9 bases sitting between them. The CDR3 is 13 residues long. The CDR3 sequence: CSVAGGMNTEAFF. CDR3 nucleotides: TGCAGCGTTGCGGGGGGTATGAACACTGAAGCTTTCTTT.

V is TRBV6-2 or TRBV6-3 and J is TRBJ1-1, with D unclear. V shed 0 bases and J shed 8 bases, with 10 bases lying between them. The germline CDR1 and CDR2 sequences are MNHEY and SVGEGT. The CDR3 has 13 amino acids. Here the CDR3 DNA reads TGTGCCAGCAGTTACTCGCCAGGCCGAGAAGCTTTCTTT. It encodes CASSYSPGREAFF.

The chain couples TRBV5-1 to TRBJ1-2; D is unresolved. Per the germline V gene, CDR1 is SGHRS and CDR2 is YFSETQ. The CDR3 has 15 residues. V was cut by 0 bases and J by 8 bases, with 17 bases left in between. The CDR3 sequence: CASSLDSYTKEGYTF. As DNA, the CDR3 is TGCGCCAGCAGCTTGGACAGTTACACCAAGGAAGGCTACACCTTC.

This clone was counted only a few times. The V call is TRBV6-5, the J call TRBJ2-1, with 8 bases matching TRBD2. The trim removed 0 bases at V and 9 bases at J, leaving 10 bases unmatched. Germline assignment: CDR1 MNHEY and CDR2 SVGAGI. This CDR3 spans 16 amino acids. The CDR3 DNA reads as TGTGCCAGCAGTTACTCTAATGGTCGGGGGGGCAGTGAGCAGTTCTTC. This encodes CASSYSNGRGGSEQFF.

This sequence joins TRBV2 and TRBJ2-1, with 14 bases fitting TRBD2. The germline V gene has CDR1 SNHLY and CDR2 FYNNEI. This CDR3 is 16 amino acids long. J was trimmed by 5 bases and V by 0 bases; bases with no gene match: 0. The CDR3: CASSEAGLAGDNEQFF. The DNA of the CDR3 is TGTGCCAGCAGTGAAGCGGGACTAGCGGGGGACAATGAGCAGTTCTTC.

This chain connects TRBV12-5 to TRBJ1-1, with TRBD1 matching 7 bases. CDR1 is LGHNT and CDR2 is FRNRAP in the germline V gene. This CDR3 is built from 15 residues. With V trimmed by 7 bases and J by 0 bases, 8 bases remained unmatched. Here the CDR3 DNA reads TGTGCTAGTGCCCAGGAGACAGGGATGAACACTGAAGCTTTCTTT. Translating gives CASAQETGMNTEAFF.

The chain is built from TRBV6-1 and TRBJ1-2, with D possibly matching TRBD1 (5 bases). Between the trimmed V and J ends, which lost 3 bases and 2 bases, there was a span of 7 bases. CDR1 and CDR2 from the germline V gene are MNHNS and SASEGT. The CDR3 is 13 amino acids. CDR3 DNA sequence: TGTGCCAGCAGTGATAAGGGGAACTATGGCTACACCTTC. This codes for CASSDKGNYGYTF.

CDR3 sequence reads: CASSVGPTEQFF. DNA of the CDR3: TGTGCCAGCAGCGTAGGTCCTACGGAGCAGTTCTTC. The chain uses TRBV9 and TRBJ2-1; D gene uncertain. CDR1 SGDLS and CDR2 YYNGEE come from the germline V gene. The V gene lost 0 bases and the J gene lost 10 bases, with 8 bases spanning the gap. CDR3 length equals 12 residues.

This CDR3 reads CASSRDPEGEQYF. The CDR3 DNA is TGTGCCAGCAGCCGGGACCCTGAGGGGGAGCAGTACTTC. V and J are TRBV3-1 (or the pseudogene TRBV3-2) and TRBJ2-7; perhaps D is TRBD1 or TRBD2 (5 bases each). This CDR3 has 13 amino acids. V lost 4 bases to trimming and J lost 7 bases, with 14 bases between them. CDR1 and CDR2 from the germline V gene are LGHDT and YNNKEL (reference sequence).

In its sample, this clone is medium-sized. The rearrangement uses TRBV19 and TRBJ1-1, with D perhaps TRBD1 (6 bases). Trimming shortened V by 3 bases and J by 7 bases, and 12 bases separated the two germline ends. Germline CDR1 and CDR2: LNHDA and SQIVND (reference sequence). CDR3 length: 13 residues. Here the CDR3 reads CASSIRGTFEAFF. CDR3 bases: TGTGCCAGTAGTATTAGGGGGACGTTTGAAGCTTTCTTT. The whole variable domain, filled in from reference TRBV19 and TRBJ1-1, reads DGGITQSPKYLFRKEGQNVTLSCEQNLNHDAMYWYRQDPGQGLRLIYYSQIVNDFQKGDIAEGYSVSREKKESFPLTVTSAQKNPTAFYLCASSIRGTFEAFFGQGTRLTVV.

V is TRBV28 and J is TRBJ1-4, with 7 positions matching TRBD1. This CDR3 is 13 amino acids long. Germline V gene data show CDR1 as MDHEN and CDR2 as SYDVKM. The J segment lost 7 bases and the V segment lost 8 bases, leaving 7 bases of the junction unmatched. The CDR3 DNA reads TGTGCCAGCCACAGGGGAGGTGGTGAAAAACTGTTTTTT. Amino acid sequence: CASHRGGGEKLFF.

V is TRBV7-8 and J is TRBJ1-1; D uncertain. Germline-derived CDR1 and CDR2 are SGHVS and FQNEAQ. Trimming removed 7 bases at V and 7 bases at J, with 13 bases between. The CDR3 loop spans 12 amino acids. CDR3 loop: CASNAEYGEAFF. Here the CDR3 DNA reads TGTGCCAGCAACGCCGAGTATGGTGAAGCTTTCTTT. The full variable domain, in which reference TRBV7-8 and TRBJ1-1 provide the parts outside the CDR3, is GAGVSQSPRYKVAKRGQDVALRCDPISGHVSLFWYQQALGQGPEFLTYFQNEAQLDKSGLPSDRFFAERPEGSVSTLKIQRTQQEDSAVYLCASNAEYGEAFFGQGTRLTVV.

V gene TRBV7-2 combines with J gene TRBJ2-1, with TRBD2 identical over 11 bases. The trim removed 1 base at V and 4 bases at J, leaving 3 bases unmatched. The CDR3 is 16 amino acids. Germline V gene data show CDR1 as SGHTA and CDR2 as FQGNSA. The CDR3 DNA follows: TGTGCCAGCAGCTTAGGGGCTAGCGGGGGGTACAATGAGCAGTTCTTC. Its translation: CASSLGASGGYNEQFF.

This clone was seen only once. The genes are TRBV10-3 and TRBJ2-5; D is perhaps TRBD2 (5 bases). The CDR3 runs to 13 residues. Germline CDR1 and CDR2: ENHRY and SYGVKD. Trimming removed 6 bases from V and 0 bases from J, with 8 bases in between. CDR3 residues: CAISPGYQETQYF. The CDR3 DNA reads TGTGCCATCAGCCCGGGGTACCAAGAGACCCAGTACTTC.